A single TCR beta chain is shown here with its context. Per the authors' pipeline: Estimates of nucleated cell counts were drawn from the amplification of reference gene primers. Here immunoSEQ multiplex PCR was the method, and the copy in TCRdb shows in-frame clones only, minus some. That table gives V, J and clone size, and the DNA gave D and trimming. The sample has some 170,000 clones; roughly 80% are singletons. V shed 10 bases, J shed 0 bases, and the junction held 7 bases outside the gene matches. The CDR3 totals 15 residues. Per germline, CDR1 SNHLY and CDR2 FYNNEI. The sample is drawn from a study of blood T cell repertoires in COVID-19. Study context: The United States, Italy and Spain supplied acute and convalescent COVID-19 samples. PBMCs, B-cell-depleted T cells, or T cells provided the cDNA or gDNA that made up the material.

The sequence derives from a woman in her seventies with acute or convalescent COVID-19. V is TRBV2 and J is TRBJ2-1; TRBD2 aligns across 9 bases. The sequenced material came from peripheral blood. The CDR3 loop reads CAIKSGRSSYNEQFF. DNA for the CDR3: TGTGCCATTAAAAGCGGGAGGAGCTCCTACAATGAGCAGTTCTTC.